Below are 25 T cell receptor beta chains sequenced from a single sample in a study of CD8 T cells in Susac syndrome. The authors reverse transcribed roughly 0.5 to 1 ug RNA with random hexamers. MiXCR, run by TCRdb on the immunoSEQ multiplex PCR reads, gives a single entry per CDR3 protein. This table holds just over 80,000 distinct CDR3 sequences, around 94% found once. Material for sequencing was CD8+ T cells from PBMCs. The receptors derive from a human donor in good health.

The chain uses TRBV9 and TRBJ2-1; possible D gene TRBD1, 6 bases. The ends were cut back, 1 base at V and 3 bases at J, with 23 bases in the middle. The germline V gene encodes CDR1 SGDLS and CDR2 YYNGEE. This CDR3 comprises 19 residues. CDR3 residues: CASSVSVRPVTGNYNEQFF. The CDR3, as DNA: TGTGCCAGCAGCGTATCGGTTCGGCCGGTGACAGGCAACTACAATGAGCAGTTCTTC.

The J gene is TRBJ1-2, the V gene TRBV7-6; maybe TRBD1 (6 bases). Germline values: CDR1 SGHVS, CDR2 FNYEAQ. Trimming took 5 bases from V and 3 from J, leaving 13 bases between them. The CDR3 sequence is 14 residues long. This CDR3 reads CASSQHEGDYGYTF. The CDR3 region has the DNA TGTGCCAGCAGCCAGCATGAGGGGGACTATGGCTACACCTTC.

In DNA, the CDR3 is TGCGCCAGCAGCCAAGAGGGGAGTGGCTACGAAGCTTTCTTT. This translates into CASSQEGSGYEAFF. This chain uses TRBV4-3 with TRBJ1-1; D gene unclear. The CDR3 runs to 14 residues. V lost 0 bases and J 8 bases, leaving 13 bases between the germline ends. Germline-derived CDR1 and CDR2 are LGHNA and YSLEER.

This chain joins TRBV11-2 and TRBJ1-2, with TRBD1 matching 10 bases. The CDR3 runs 14 residues. The trim removed 2 bases at V and 7 bases at J, leaving 4 bases unmatched. From germline, CDR1 is SGHAT and CDR2 FQNNGV. Written as DNA, the CDR3 is TGTGCCAGCAGCTTACGACAGGGGGCGAGTGGCTACACCTTC. This gives the protein CASSLRQGASGYTF.

The chain is built from TRBV7-9 and TRBJ2-1; 7 positions agree with TRBD1. The germline V gene has CDR1 SEHNR and CDR2 FQNEAQ (reference sequence). Trimming removed 5 bases from V and 7 bases from J; junction bases left unmatched: 8. The CDR3 has 14 amino acids. CDR3 in DNA: TGTGCCAGCAGCCCGGCTTTGACAGGGAATGAGCAGTTCTTC. Amino acids: CASSPALTGNEQFF.

This chain joins TRBV5-4 and TRBJ2-1; D is perhaps TRBD2 (6 bases). V was shortened by 2 bases and J by 4 bases, with 13 bases between the two germline ends. Germline CDR1 and CDR2: SGHNT and YYREEE (reference sequence). This CDR3 contains 15 residues. In nucleotides, the CDR3 is TGTGCCAGCAGCTTTGGGACTTCCCTATACAATGAGCAGTTCTTC. Translating it yields CASSFGTSLYNEQFF.

This chain links TRBV24-1 with TRBJ2-3, with D possibly being TRBD2 (5 bases). Trimming left V 5 bases short and J 3 bases short, with 8 bases between. The V gene's germline CDR1 is KGHDR and CDR2 SFDVKD. This CDR3 contains 13 residues. CDR3 in amino acids: CATSGGLTDTQYF. The CDR3 DNA reads as TGTGCCACCAGTGGAGGGCTTACAGATACGCAGTATTTT.

The chain uses TRBV2 and TRBJ2-7, with D unresolved. The length of the CDR3 is 12 residues. Germline assignment: CDR1 SNHLY and CDR2 FYNNEI. V dropped 8 bases and J dropped 3 bases, with 11 bases sitting between them. The CDR3 sequence is CASGPNFYEQYV. The CDR3 region has the DNA TGTGCCAGCGGACCTAACTTCTACGAGCAGTACGTC.

The chain links TRBV20-1 to TRBJ2-1; 10 nucleotides agree with TRBD2. CDR1 and CDR2 (germline): DFQATT, SNEGSKA (reference sequence). Germline trimming cut 6 bases from V and 6 bases from J; bases unmatched to any gene: 11. The length of the CDR3 is 15 residues. The CDR3 region is CSASRAAGGPNEQFF. CDR3 bases: TGCAGTGCGTCAAGGGCAGCGGGGGGGCCCAATGAGCAGTTCTTC.

V is TRBV11-2 and J is TRBJ1-2; tentatively, D is TRBD1 (5 bases). Germline CDR1 SGHAT, CDR2 FQNNGV. The CDR3 sequence is 14 residues long. Trimming removed 5 bases from V and 6 bases from J, with 16 bases in between. The CDR3 nucleotides read TGTGCCAGCAGCCGAGGGGCAGGGAGCCATGGCTACACCTTC. Its translation is CASSRGAGSHGYTF.

CDR3 region: CSARDNSQGEILETQYF. For the CDR3, the DNA is TGCAGTGCTAGAGATAATAGTCAGGGAGAGATCCTAGAGACCCAGTACTTC. This chain links TRBV20-1 with TRBJ2-5; D is possibly TRBD1 or TRBD2 (5 bases each). The V and J ends lost 0 bases and 4 bases respectively, with 21 bases between them. The CDR3 sequence is 17 residues long. Per germline, CDR1 DFQATT and CDR2 SNEGSKA (reference sequence).

The V gene is TRBV27, the J gene TRBJ1-2, with D unclear. Trimming left V 0 bases short and J 0 bases short, with 8 bases between. The CDR3 extends over 15 amino acids. Germline-derived CDR1 and CDR2 are MNHEY and SMNVEV (reference sequence). CDR3 protein: CASSLSWGSNYGYTF. CDR3 in DNA: TGTGCCAGCAGTTTATCCTGGGGATCTAACTATGGCTACACCTTC.

The chain carries TRBV28 and TRBJ1-5; 7 nucleotides align to TRBD1. CDR1 is MDHEN, CDR2 SYDVKM, per germline. Trimming took 9 bases from V and 0 from J; bases not matched to a gene: 5. This CDR3 has 14 amino acids. The chain's CDR3 is CASRTGHSNQPQHF. CDR3 DNA sequence: TGTGCCAGTAGGACAGGTCATAGCAATCAGCCCCAGCATTTT.

The gene calls are TRBV7-3 and TRBJ2-1; TRBD2 matches at 10 bases. CDR3 size: 18 residues. CDR1 and CDR2 (germline): SGHTA, FQGTGA. V was clipped by 4 bases and J by 8 bases; unmatched bases: 17. Here the CDR3 reads CASSSTQFLAGEGDEQFF. The CDR3 region has the DNA TGTGCCAGCAGCTCCACCCAGTTCCTAGCGGGAGAAGGCGATGAGCAGTTCTTC.

This chain joins TRBV5-6 and TRBJ2-5; no definite D call. Germline V lookup: CDR1 SGHDT, CDR2 YYEEEE. V lost 0 bases to trimming and J lost 0 bases, with 9 bases between them. The CDR3 is 15 amino acids. As DNA, the CDR3 is TGTGCCAGCAGCTTGGGCAGCCCGTACCAAGAGACCCAGTACTTC. Amino acid sequence: CASSLGSPYQETQYF.

J is TRBJ2-7 and V is TRBV19; no reliable D call. The CDR3 runs to 13 residues. Germline CDR1 is LNHDA and CDR2 is SQIVND (reference sequence). V was pared by 7 bases and J by 5 bases, with 15 bases between. The DNA for the CDR3 is TGTGCCAGTACCACGACGGGTGTTCACGAGCAGTACGTC. Translated, it gives CASTTTGVHEQYV.

The gene calls are TRBV5-1 and TRBJ2-1; 8 nucleotides line up with TRBD2. Germline V gene sequence: CDR1 SGHRS, CDR2 YFSETQ. The CDR3 covers 17 residues. The V segment lost 0 bases and the J segment 2 bases; nucleotides outside the gene matches: 7. CDR3 coding DNA: TGCGCCAGCAGCTTGGGACCGGGACTAGGGCCCTACAATGAGCAGTTCTTC. This sequence encodes CASSLGPGLGPYNEQFF.

The gene calls are TRBV4-3 and TRBJ2-7; D ambiguous. From germline, CDR1 is LGHNA and CDR2 YSLEER. The length of the CDR3 is 13 residues. Between the trimmed V and J ends, which lost 4 bases and 7 bases, there was a span of 14 bases. The CDR3: CASSPLMGLEQYF. The CDR3 bases are TGCGCCAGCAGCCCCCTAATGGGCTTGGAGCAGTACTTC.

The chain couples TRBV28 to TRBJ1-2; D possibly corresponds to TRBD1 (5 bases). CDR3 length: 13 residues. Germline CDR1 is MDHEN and CDR2 is SYDVKM. Trimming left V 2 bases short and J 7 bases short, with 11 bases between. CDR3 nucleotides: TGTGCCAGCAGTTTAATCAGGGCCCTTGGCTACACCTTC. This codes for CASSLIRALGYTF.

The CDR3 here is CSAWFTTGRYGYTF. The CDR3 DNA is TGCAGTGCCTGGTTTACGACAGGCCGCTATGGCTACACCTTC. The chain uses TRBV20-1 and TRBJ1-2; maybe TRBD1 (6 bases). The V gene's germline CDR1 is DFQATT and CDR2 SNEGSKA (reference sequence). Trimming cost V 6 bases and J 4 bases, with 18 bases left between them. This CDR3 region has 14 residues.

V is TRBV13 and J is TRBJ2-1, with 12 bases lining up with TRBD2. Germline assignment: CDR1 PRHDT and CDR2 FYEKMQ (reference sequence). CDR3 size: 18 residues. The junction had 9 bases not matched to a gene; V was cut back by 4 bases and J by 2 bases. The CDR3 is CASSSEATSGSPYNEQFF. Here the CDR3 DNA reads TGTGCCAGCAGCTCCGAGGCGACTAGCGGGAGCCCCTACAATGAGCAGTTCTTC.

The chain carries TRBV9 and TRBJ2-7, with D perhaps assigned TRBD1 or TRBD2 (5 bases each). The CDR3 covers 14 residues. The ends were cut back, 1 base at V and 3 bases at J, with 11 bases in the middle. The V gene's germline CDR1 is SGDLS and CDR2 YYNGEE. CDR3 protein: CASSVSGGDYEQYF. The DNA for the CDR3 is TGTGCCAGCAGCGTAAGTGGGGGAGACTACGAGCAGTACTTC.

This clonotype was detected only a few times. The genes are TRBV18 and TRBJ1-5; D not certain. The CDR3 consists of 13 residues. Germline V gives CDR1 KGHSH, CDR2 LQKENI. V was cut by 2 bases and J by 6 bases, with 8 bases left in between. The CDR3 bases are TGTGCCAGCTCACCAGCGGTTGCTCAGCCCCAGCATTTT. Its protein is CASSPAVAQPQHF.

This clonotype was counted a few times. This chain joins TRBV6-1 and TRBJ2-7; D call uncertain. The germline V gene has CDR1 MNHNS and CDR2 SASEGT. Trimming left V 7 bases short and J 4 bases short, with 11 bases between. The CDR3 runs 12 residues. The CDR3 protein is CASTGYGYEQYV. CDR3 DNA: TGTGCCAGCACTGGCTATGGGTACGAGCAGTACGTC.

The chain carries TRBV4-3 and TRBJ1-6, with TRBD1 as a possible D gene (5 bases). CDR1 is LGHNA, CDR2 YSLEER, per germline. The V end lost 4 bases, the J end lost 4 bases, and 14 bases lay between the germline ends. CDR3 length: 16 residues. The DNA for the CDR3 is TGCGCCAGCAGCCTAGACAGACTGGGGTATAATTCACCCCTCCACTTT. It codes for CASSLDRLGYNSPLHF.